Below, 21 T cell receptor beta chains from the same sample are listed, as sequenced in a study of shared clonotypes between healthy human individuals. Some clones are missing from TCRdb's copy, which holds only in-frame ones; the method was immunoSEQ multiplex PCR. The repertoire holds some 2.4 million clones, with roughly 93% as singletons. Sequencing used naive CD4+ T cells from PBMCs. Subset in this sample: CD45RA+ positively selected. The receptors come from a man aged 18 to 30 in good health. Some clones in this sample may be carry-over from other donors' samples.

V is TRBV7-2 and J is TRBJ1-1; tentative D call: TRBD1 (5 bases). V lost 5 bases to trimming and J lost 1 base, with 17 bases between them. The V gene's germline CDR1 is SGHTA and CDR2 FQGNSA. The length of the CDR3 is 16 residues. The CDR3 here is CASSRGGGLSNTEAFF. CDR3 in DNA: TGTGCCAGCAGCCGGGGGGGTGGTTTATCGAACACTGAAGCTTTCTTT.

V is TRBV6-5 and J is TRBJ1-2; D gene uncertain. The CDR3 contains 14 residues. V was trimmed by 6 bases and J by 4 bases, leaving 15 bases between them. Germline loops: CDR1 MNHEY, CDR2 SVGAGI. CDR3 sequence: CASSGTGSVYGYTF. As DNA, the CDR3 is TGTGCCAGCAGCGGTACCGGGTCCGTCTATGGCTACACCTTC.

V gene TRBV18 combines with J gene TRBJ2-1; 13 nucleotides agree with TRBD2. Germline loops: CDR1 KGHSH, CDR2 LQKENI. V shed 1 base, J shed 2 bases, and the junction held 8 bases outside the gene matches. The CDR3 consists of 19 residues. As DNA, the CDR3 is TGTGCCAGCTCACCACTCCCTAACACTAGCGGGAGGGCCTACAATGAGCAGTTCTTC. Translation gives CASSPLPNTSGRAYNEQFF.

This chain links TRBV7-2 with TRBJ1-5; 7 nucleotides agree with TRBD1. Germline-derived CDR1 and CDR2 are SGHTA and FQGNSA. The CDR3 runs to 14 residues. J was trimmed by 8 bases and V by 1 base; bases with no gene match: 5. The CDR3 bases are TGTGCCAGCAGCTTAGATCAGGGGGGAAAGCCCCAGCATTTT. Amino acids: CASSLDQGGKPQHF.

This chain joins TRBV7-8 and TRBJ1-2; possibly TRBD1 for D (6 bases). This CDR3 has 13 amino acids. V was shortened by 5 bases and J by 8 bases, with 15 bases between the two germline ends. Germline V gene lookup returns CDR1 SGHVS and CDR2 FQNEAQ. CDR3 DNA sequence: TGTGCCAGCAGCCGGACAGCGGTGGTCGGCTACACCTTC. It specifies CASSRTAVVGYTF.

For this clone: Other DNA variants within this sample encode the same CDR3. This chain links TRBV19 with TRBJ1-5; possibly TRBD1 for D (6 bases). Germline V gives CDR1 LNHDA, CDR2 SQIVND (reference sequence). Between the trimmed V and J ends, which lost 3 bases and 3 bases, there was a span of 9 bases. This CDR3 spans 14 amino acids. The CDR3 DNA sequence: TGTGCCAGTAGTATTGGACAGTTCAATCAGCCCCAGCATTTT. It codes for CASSIGQFNQPQHF. Together with reference TRBV19 and TRBJ1-5, the CDR3 gives the full variable domain: DGGITQSPKYLFRKEGQNVTLSCEQNLNHDAMYWYRQDPGQGLRLIYYSQIVNDFQKGDIAEGYSVSREKKESFPLTVTSAQKNPTAFYLCASSIGQFNQPQHFGDGTRLSIL.

This chain joins TRBV7-3 and TRBJ2-7; TRBD2 matches at 9 bases. Trimming took 1 base from V and 2 from J; bases not matched to a gene: 6. The length of the CDR3 is 16 residues. Germline lookup yields CDR1 SGHTA and CDR2 FQGTGA. Here the CDR3 reads CASSLIRPSGAYEQYF. CDR3 DNA sequence: TGTGCCAGCAGCTTAATCAGACCTAGCGGGGCCTACGAGCAGTACTTC.

This rearrangement joins TRBV6-6 to TRBJ1-6; the D is unclear. The germline CDR1 and CDR2 sequences are MNHNY and SVGAGI (reference sequence). V was cut by 2 bases and J by 6 bases, with 14 bases left in between. The CDR3 is 16 residues long. Here the CDR3 DNA reads TGTGCCAGCAGTTACCGCTTGGACGTTCTTAATTCACCCCTCCACTTT. Translation: CASSYRLDVLNSPLHF.

This clone was observed once. The chain links TRBV7-3 to TRBJ2-5, with D perhaps TRBD2 (5 bases). Germline CDR1 SGHTA, CDR2 FQGTGA. The CDR3 is made up of 16 amino acids. Trimming removed 2 bases at V and 4 bases at J, with 17 bases between. The CDR3: CASSLGLTAPLETQYF. For the CDR3, the DNA is TGTGCCAGCAGCTTAGGACTTACAGCCCCTTTAGAGACCCAGTACTTC.

V gene TRBV9 combines with J gene TRBJ2-1, with D uncertain. Trimming stripped 3 bases from V and 9 bases from J, with 25 bases between. This CDR3 is built from 17 residues. Germline values: CDR1 SGDLS, CDR2 YYNGEE. CDR3 sequence: CASSALPPSTPPSEQFF. CDR3 coding DNA: TGTGCCAGCAGCGCCCTTCCCCCCAGTACCCCCCCCTCTGAGCAGTTCTTC.

This sequence joins TRBV5-1 and TRBJ1-1; D possibly corresponds to TRBD1 (5 bases). Trimming took 4 bases from V and 1 from J, leaving 17 bases between them. Germline V gene lookup returns CDR1 SGHRS and CDR2 YFSETQ. This CDR3 is built from 16 residues. This CDR3 reads CASSLRGTASNTEAFF. The DNA of the CDR3 is TGCGCCAGCAGCCTACGGGGCACCGCGTCGAACACTGAAGCTTTCTTT. Complete variable domain (other parts from reference TRBV5-1 and TRBJ1-1): KAGVTQTPRYLIKTRGQQVTLSCSPISGHRSVSWYQQTPGQGLQFLFEYFSETQRNKGNFPGRFSGRQFSNSRSEMNVSTLELGDSALYLCASSLRGTASNTEAFFGQGTRLTVV.

The chain couples TRBV7-2 to TRBJ2-1; 8 bases are a match to TRBD2. J lost 4 bases, V lost 1 base, and 6 bases had no gene match. The CDR3 totals 16 residues. Germline V gene sequence: CDR1 SGHTA, CDR2 FQGNSA. Here the CDR3 reads CASSLVAGSLYNEQFF. DNA of the CDR3: TGTGCCAGCAGCTTAGTAGCGGGGAGCCTATACAATGAGCAGTTCTTC.

The CDR3 spells CASSVRRVAGTEQFF. DNA of the CDR3: TGTGCCAGCAGCGTAAGGAGGGTAGCGGGAACTGAGCAGTTCTTC. This sequence joins TRBV9 and TRBJ2-1, with 8 nucleotides matching TRBD2. V dropped 1 base and J dropped 9; count of bases not matched to a gene: 9. The CDR3 extends over 15 amino acids. CDR1 SGDLS and CDR2 YYNGEE come from the germline V gene. Drawing the rest from reference TRBV9 and TRBJ2-1, the complete variable domain is DSGVTQTPKHLITATGQRVTLRCSPRSGDLSVYWYQQSLDQGLQFLIQYYNGEERAKGNILERFSAQQFPDLHSELNLSSLELGDSALYFCASSVRRVAGTEQFFGPGTRLTVL.

This chain joins TRBV15 and TRBJ2-7, with D perhaps matching TRBD1 or TRBD2 (5 bases each). Deletions cut 1 base from V and 2 bases from J, with 12 bases between. From germline, CDR1 is LNHNV and CDR2 YYDKDF (reference sequence). This CDR3 is built from 15 residues. The CDR3 sequence is CATSRGGIQPYEQYF. CDR3 bases: TGTGCCACCAGCAGAGGGGGGATACAGCCCTACGAGCAGTACTTC.

The CDR3 region is CASSSLGRDSSYEQYF. DNA for the CDR3: TGTGCCAGCAGCTCCTTGGGGCGGGACAGCTCCTACGAGCAGTACTTC. The chain combines TRBV5-6 with TRBJ2-7; tentative D call: TRBD1 (7 bases). Between the trimmed V and J ends, which lost 3 bases and 0 bases, there was a span of 16 bases. The V gene's germline CDR1 is SGHDT and CDR2 YYEEEE. The CDR3 spans 16 residues. The full variable domain, with the rest looked up from reference TRBV5-6 and TRBJ2-7, is DAGVTQSPTHLIKTRGQQVTLRCSPKSGHDTVSWYQQALGQGPQFIFQYYEEEERQRGNFPDRFSGHQFPNYSSELNVNALLLGDSALYLCASSSLGRDSSYEQYFGPGTRLTVT.

In this sample, this clone turned up once. Other DNA sequences in the same sample also yield this CDR3. The J gene is TRBJ2-2, the V gene TRBV28; D not resolved. CDR3 length: 12 amino acids. The V and J ends lost 1 base and 6 bases respectively, with 3 bases between them. CDR1 is MDHEN and CDR2 is SYDVKM in the germline V gene. The CDR3 protein is CASSLLSGELFF. Here the CDR3 DNA reads TGTGCCAGCAGTTTATTATCCGGGGAGCTGTTTTTT.

The chain uses TRBV6-5 and TRBJ1-1, with TRBD1 matching 8 bases. The trim removed 6 bases at V and 4 bases at J, leaving 10 bases unmatched. The CDR3 runs to 15 residues. CDR1 is MNHEY and CDR2 is SVGAGI in the germline V gene. Here the CDR3 reads CASSPADRGATEAFF. Here the CDR3 DNA reads TGTGCCAGCAGCCCCGCCGACAGGGGCGCCACTGAAGCTTTCTTT.

For this clone: Other DNA sequences in this sample translate to the same CDR3. The chain has TRBV20-1 and TRBJ2-1, with D unresolved. Germline V lookup: CDR1 DFQATT, CDR2 SNEGSKA (reference sequence). Deletions cut 5 bases from V and 3 bases from J, with 5 bases between. CDR3 size: 11 residues. The CDR3 sequence: CSASRYNEQFF. The CDR3 DNA reads TGCAGTGCTTCTCGCTACAATGAGCAGTTCTTC.

The chain carries TRBV6-5 and TRBJ1-1; D not resolved. Germline loops: CDR1 MNHEY, CDR2 SVGAGI. CDR3 length equals 14 residues. V gave up 6 bases and J gave up 1 base, with 12 bases separating them. CDR3 nucleotides: TGTGCCAGCAGAAACATCGACAAGAACACTGAAGCTTTCTTT. Translated: CASRNIDKNTEAFF.

The V gene is TRBV4-1, the J gene TRBJ2-6; TRBD1 might be the D (6 bases). The V end lost 0 bases, the J end lost 4 bases, and 19 bases lay between the germline ends. CDR3 length equals 19 residues. The germline gives CDR1 MGHRA, CDR2 YSYEKL. The CDR3 region is CASSQDPFTGLVGANVLTF. CDR3 bases: TGCGCCAGCAGCCAAGACCCTTTTACAGGGCTGGTCGGGGCCAACGTCCTGACTTTC.

This clone appeared once. This rearrangement joins TRBV5-1 to TRBJ1-2, with D possibly being TRBD1 (6 bases). V was cut by 4 bases and J by 2 bases, with 18 bases left in between. Germline loops: CDR1 SGHRS, CDR2 YFSETQ. CDR3 length: 16 residues. The CDR3 nucleotides read TGCGCCAGCAGCCTCGGCCCAGCAGGGGCCAACTATGGCTACACCTTC. It specifies CASSLGPAGANYGYTF.